The 17 T cell receptor beta chains presented below share a single source sample, sequenced in a study of glioma-infiltrating T cells. Using RNA template, CDR3s of TCR alpha and beta were amplified with iRepertoire arm-PCR. TCRdb processed the multiplex PCR reads anew with MiXCR; each CDR3 protein has one entry. Among some 130,000 distinct CDR3 sequences listed, 24% were seen once. Source material: glioma tissue, nonneoplastic brain tissue, or PBMCs (not recorded which). These receptors came from a human donor with low-grade glioma or glioblastoma, undergoing nonglioma brain surgery, or in good health (not recorded which).

This clonotype appeared a few times. The rearrangement links TRBV28 to TRBJ2-2, with D possibly matching TRBD1 (5 bases). V lost 8 bases, J lost 1 base, and 5 bases lay in between. CDR3 length: 12 amino acids. Germline loops: CDR1 MDHEN, CDR2 SYDVKM. In DNA, the CDR3 is TGTGCCAGCGACAGGAACACCGGGGAGCTGTTTTTT. Translated, it gives CASDRNTGELFF. The entire variable domain, with the rest obtained from reference TRBV28 and TRBJ2-2, is as follows: DVKVTQSSRYLVKRTGEKVFLECVQDMDHENMFWYRQDPGLGLRLIYFSYDVKMKEKGDIPEGYSVSREKKERFSLILESASTNQTSMYLCASDRNTGELFFGEGSRLTVL.

V usage is TRBV29-1 and J usage is TRBJ2-1; D not resolved. The germline CDR1 and CDR2 sequences are SQVTM and ANQGSEA. The CDR3 covers 14 residues. V was shortened by 6 bases and J by 0 bases, with 12 bases between the two germline ends. CDR3: CSVRMVSSYNEQFF. In nucleotides, the CDR3 is TGCAGCGTCCGAATGGTTAGCTCCTACAATGAGCAGTTCTTC.

The CDR3 region has the DNA TGTGCCAGCTCAGGTGGATTCAATGAGCAGTTCTTC. Its translation: CASSGGFNEQFF. The chain has TRBV18 and TRBJ2-1; D is unresolved. Germline loops: CDR1 KGHSH, CDR2 LQKENI. Trimming removed 5 bases at V and 6 bases at J, with 8 bases between. CDR3 length equals 12 residues.

This clonotype has at least ten counts. V and J are TRBV4-2 and TRBJ1-3; D is unclear. Trimming removed 3 bases at V and 4 bases at J, with 10 bases between. From germline, CDR1 is LGHNA and CDR2 YNFKEQ. The CDR3 runs 14 residues. The CDR3 bases are TGTGCCAGCAGCCACATTCTCCCGGGAAACACCATATATTTT. It is translated as CASSHILPGNTIYF.

This clonotype was found many times. CDR3 loop: CSARVSGVGNNEQFF. The CDR3 DNA is TGCAGTGCTAGAGTGAGCGGGGTGGGAAACAATGAGCAGTTCTTC. The chain combines TRBV20-1 with TRBJ2-1, with 7 nucleotides matching TRBD2. J lost 5 bases, V lost 1 base, and 8 bases had no gene match. Looked up from germline, CDR1 is DFQATT and CDR2 is SNEGSKA (reference sequence). This CDR3 region has 15 residues.

This clonotype was picked up many times. V is TRBV6-1 and J is TRBJ1-1, with a tentative D call TRBD1 (5 bases). Germline lookup yields CDR1 MNHNS and CDR2 SASEGT. The CDR3 runs to 11 residues. The V and J ends lost 8 bases and 11 bases respectively, with 15 bases between them. The CDR3 bases are TGTGCCAGCTGGGACCGCGCACGGGCTTTCTTT. Encoded protein: CASWDRARAFF.

This clonotype was detected ten times or more. The chain joins TRBV6-1 to TRBJ1-1; a weak D match, TRBD1 (5 bases). The CDR3 is 14 residues long. Per germline, CDR1 MNHNS and CDR2 SASEGT. Trimming stripped 5 bases from V and 0 bases from J, with 10 bases between. CDR3 residues: CASSRQPVNTEAFF. CDR3 bases: TGTGCCAGCAGTCGACAGCCCGTGAACACTGAAGCTTTCTTT.

The rearrangement uses TRBV7-3 and TRBJ1-5; D gene unclear. V was clipped by 3 bases and J by 7 bases, with 10 bases between them. The CDR3 consists of 13 residues. Germline V gene lookup returns CDR1 SGHTA and CDR2 FQGTGA. The CDR3 DNA reads as TGTGCCAGCAGCTTTGCAAGGGAACAGCCCCAGCATTTT. This translates into CASSFAREQPQHF.

This clonotype was counted ten times or more. V and J are TRBV20-1 and TRBJ1-1, with no clear D. The CDR3 runs to 12 residues. V lost 7 bases to trimming and J lost 1 base, with 10 bases between them. Germline CDR1 DFQATT, CDR2 SNEGSKA (reference sequence). The CDR3 sequence is CSGARQNTEAFF. CDR3 sequence (DNA): TGCAGTGGGGCCAGACAGAACACTGAAGCTTTCTTT.

This clonotype has at least ten counts. This chain connects TRBV20-1 to TRBJ1-1, with D tentatively TRBD1 (6 bases). Looked up from germline, CDR1 is DFQATT and CDR2 is SNEGSKA (reference sequence). The CDR3 is 17 amino acids. Trimming took off 3 bases at V and 0 bases at J, with 20 bases between the two ends. The CDR3 here is CSAREYLGGGMNTEAFF. The DNA for the CDR3 is TGCAGTGCTAGGGAGTATCTGGGAGGGGGTATGAACACTGAAGCTTTCTTT.

This clonotype was seen ten or more times. The chain is built from TRBV28 and TRBJ1-2; 7 bases line up with TRBD1. After removal of 2 bases from V and 8 bases from J, the junction contained 8 bases not matched to a gene. The length of the CDR3 is 14 residues. CDR1 is MDHEN and CDR2 is SYDVKM in the germline V gene. The CDR3 DNA is TGTGCCAGCAGTTTAGGTGGACAGGCTAAGGGCTACACCTTC. It is translated as CASSLGGQAKGYTF.

This clonotype was observed many times. The chain couples TRBV28 to TRBJ2-7; 9 bases match TRBD1. The V gene end was trimmed by 6 bases and the J gene end by 0 bases; junction bases not matched to a gene: 6. From germline, CDR1 is MDHEN and CDR2 SYDVKM. The CDR3 is 15 residues long. The DNA for the CDR3 is TGTGCCAGCAGCTACGGGACAGGGATCTCCTACGAGCAGTACGTC. This gives the protein CASSYGTGISYEQYV.

At least ten counts were recorded for this clonotype. The chain couples TRBV20-1 to TRBJ2-1, with 9 bases matching TRBD2. V shed 5 bases and J 3 bases; nucleotides not matched to a gene: 5. The germline CDR1 and CDR2 sequences are DFQATT and SNEGSKA (reference sequence). The CDR3 loop spans 14 amino acids. The CDR3 DNA is TGCAGTGCTCCGCAGCGGGGGGTCTACAATGAGCAGTTCTTC. It encodes CSAPQRGVYNEQFF.

The table lists this clonotype with a few counts. The chain has TRBV7-3 and TRBJ2-1; 9 bases map to TRBD1. CDR3 size: 16 residues. Germline V gene sequence: CDR1 SGHTA, CDR2 FQGTGA. V lost 2 bases, J lost 3 bases, and 5 bases stayed unmatched. The CDR3 region is CASSLWGTGNYNEQFF. In nucleotides, the CDR3 is TGTGCCAGCAGCTTATGGGGGACAGGGAACTACAATGAGCAGTTCTTC.

This chain connects TRBV7-9 to TRBJ2-4; D is ambiguous. CDR3 length: 10 residues. CDR1 is SEHNR, CDR2 FQNEAQ, per germline (reference sequence). V lost 8 bases and J 6 bases, leaving 5 bases between the germline ends. The CDR3 bases are TGTGCCAGCGCCGGAAACATTCAGTACTTC. It encodes CASAGNIQYF.

This clonotype was seen at least ten times. The V gene is TRBV27, the J gene TRBJ2-5, with 7 bases identical to TRBD1. The V gene end was trimmed by 6 bases and the J gene end by 5 bases; junction bases not matched to a gene: 6. The CDR3 has 13 residues. Germline V gene sequence: CDR1 MNHEY, CDR2 SMNVEV (reference sequence). CDR3 nucleotide sequence: TGTGCCAGCAGGGACAGGTCTACGGAGACCCAGTACTTC. Its protein is CASRDRSTETQYF.

This clonotype was counted a single time. V and J are TRBV19 and TRBJ1-5; D is unresolved. Germline CDR1 and CDR2: LNHDA and SQIVND (reference sequence). Trimming removed 2 bases from V and 0 bases from J, with 11 bases in between. The CDR3 is made up of 16 amino acids. CDR3 region: CASSITAWGSNQPQHF. The CDR3 DNA follows: TGTGCCAGTAGTATAACGGCCTGGGGTAGCAATCAGCCCCAGCATTTT. The whole variable domain, filled in from reference TRBV19 and TRBJ1-5, reads DGGITQSPKYLFRKEGQNVTLSCEQNLNHDAMYWYRQDPGQGLRLIYYSQIVNDFQKGDIAEGYSVSREKKESFPLTVTSAQKNPTAFYLCASSITAWGSNQPQHFGDGTRLSIL.